This T cell receptor beta chain was captured by sequencing in a study of cytotoxic CD8 clonotypes in ibrutinib-treated CLL (dated by TCRdb to the early 2020s). Study-wide context: The cohort was composed of 10 to 11 relapsed/refractory and fewer than 16 treatment-naive patients; IGHV unmutated status was identified in 17 patients. Responses were partial in approximately 24 patients and complete in 2; after median 68 months follow-up, roughly 15 stayed in remission and about twelve progressed. Every remission and progressive disease sample was obtained while ibrutinib was still being received by the patients. Response samples were taken after a median of approximately a year on treatment, ranging from about 6 to 36 months. Cryopreserved peripheral blood mononuclear cells were collected at three points: before therapy, at response, and at either sustained remission or disease progression. Of the 90 or so participants in the trial, about two dozen had longitudinal samples available. An average of approximately 260,000 productive templates and some 99,000 productive rearrangements was obtained per sample. Broader findings and caveats from the paper: Sustained-remission and progressing patients did not have matched sampling times, and lymph node repertoires were not examined. At ibrutinib response clonality went up, during sustained remission it held steady, and at progression it dropped back toward baseline. Baseline clonality was found to be higher than that of age-matched healthy donors and was strongly correlated with circulating CD8+ T-cell counts. Public clonotypes were rare and either contracted or stayed stable during treatment, and the rise in clonality at ibrutinib response reflected the expansion of private clonotypes.

V lost 5 bases and J lost 4 bases, and the count of bases not matched to a germline gene is 14. CDR1 and CDR2 (SGHAT, FQDESV) derive from the germline V gene (reference sequence). The CDR3 has 19 amino acids, counting the end cysteine and phenylalanine. Just CDR3 DNA is preserved here, 57 bases in frame from base 1. A MiSeq instrument was used for deep resolution sequencing, which targeted depths ranging from 1 in 1 million up to 1 in 200,000 T cells, with coverage averaging 10x for each clonotype. The immunoSEQ hsTCRB Kit was used to generate TCR beta libraries. Turning to the authors' computational methods: Data were analyzed with ImmunoSEQ Data Assistant and ImmunoSEQ Analyzer, with V, D and J genes assigned per IMGT definitions. Clonality, which ranges from 0 to 1, was calculated by subtracting the normalized Shannon entropy of productive rearrangement frequencies from one. Public clonotype analysis was restricted to overrepresented clonotypes comprising at least 0.05% of each patient's repertoire. Approximately 13 age-matched healthy donor repertoires from immuneACCESS served as clonality controls. TCRdb mirrors the immuneACCESS table, restricted to in-frame sequences. Some clones are absent from its copies; in checked studies, under half trace to an unresolved V gene, and the reason for the others is unknown. The V and J calls and clone size were taken over from that table, and D and trimming were inferred from the DNA. The sample table contains more than 55,000 clones; only one count was recorded for about 65% of them. Of the sample, about 39% is held by the ten largest clones.

What this sample's time point label stands for: 12 months on ibrutinib. For TCR beta library preparation, around 1.8 micrograms of genomic DNA were extracted from the cryopreserved PBMCs. Longitudinal blood samples from CLL patients on ibrutinib monotherapy were analyzed using high-throughput TCR beta sequencing. The patients took part in an open-label, single-center phase 2 trial of ibrutinib monotherapy. With respect to this clone: The specificity of this receptor is unknown. Within one base of it there is no much larger clone, and no base qualities were kept.

The receptor comes from a human donor with chronic lymphocytic leukemia. The sample here was PBMCs, taken after 12 months of ibrutinib treatment. The sequence links TRBV11-1 to TRBJ2-2; TRBD2 agrees with 12 junctional bases. The sequenced DNA: TGTGCCAGCAGCCCGTCCCAGACTAGCGGGAGTTGGGTCACCGGGGAGCTGTTTTTT. Translated, this gives CASSPSQTSGSWVTGELFF.